These T cell receptor beta chains were read from a single sample in a study of blood T cell repertoires in COVID-19. Some clones are missing from TCRdb's copy, which holds only in-frame ones; the method was immunoSEQ multiplex PCR. The table lists under 150,000 clones, 80% to 90% of them singletons. Sequencing input: PBMCs or T cells enriched from blood (not recorded which). All receptors derive from a man in his forties or fifties with acute COVID-19. CDR3s include the opening cysteine and the closing phenylalanine or tryptophan.

J: TRBJ1-1; V: TRBV14; CDR3: CAIVGGGLTEAFF
J: TRBJ1-1; V: TRBV5-4; CDR3: CASSLTKGTEAFF
J: TRBJ2-2; V: TRBV27; CDR3: CASSKGVAGELFF
J: TRBJ2-3; V: TRBV4-2; CDR3: CASSQPDRGTDTQYF
J: TRBJ2-7; V: TRBV28; CDR3: CASSSPGQGGYEQYF
J: TRBJ1-1; V: TRBV5-4; CDR3: CASSPLTGVNTEAFF
J: TRBJ2-1; V: TRBV29-1; CDR3: CSAPGRRNEQFF
J: TRBJ2-7; V: TRBV6-1; CDR3: CASSESSQASYEQYF
J: TRBJ1-5; V: TRBV7-2; CDR3: CASSPRVGSQPQHF
J: TRBJ2-6; V: TRBV28; CDR3: CASSSGTGRVSGANVLTF
J: TRBJ2-7; V: TRBV19; CDR3: CASRGDRGPQYF
J: TRBJ2-7; V: TRBV28; CDR3: CASSLQGNPYEQYF
J: TRBJ1-3; V: TRBV18; CDR3: CASSPTNSGNTIYF
J: TRBJ2-5; V: TRBV11-3; CDR3: CASSQGLAGQETQYF
J: TRBJ2-6; V: TRBV28; CDR3: CASSSSRLAGLLGANVLTF
J: TRBJ2-3; V: TRBV20-1; CDR3: CSASPGGGTDTQYF
J: TRBJ2-7; V: TRBV10-3; CDR3: CAIRDTDYEQYF
J: TRBJ2-3; V: TRBV6-5; CDR3: CASRPGGPGDTQYF
J: TRBJ1-4; V: TRBV28; CDR3: CASSVSGTANEKLFF
J: TRBJ1-2; V: TRBV30; CDR3: CAWSVQISGDGGDGYTF
J: TRBJ2-2; V: TRBV9; CDR3: CASSVNTGDAGELFF
J: TRBJ1-2; V: TRBV30; CDR3: CASADRVDGYTF
J: TRBJ1-4; V: TRBV4-1; CDR3: CASSQDGRGATNEKLFF
J: TRBJ2-5; V: TRBV10-3; CDR3: CAISDTSGGMETQYF
J: TRBJ1-6; V: TRBV5-1; CDR3: CASGNGTGFSPLHF
J: TRBJ2-1; V: TRBV18; CDR3: CASSERLAGGEQFF
J: TRBJ2-3; V: TRBV2; CDR3: CASSDPGLAGEGDTQYF
J: TRBJ2-2; V: TRBV7-8; CDR3: CASSPGTGANTGELFF
J: TRBJ2-7; V: TRBV5-1; CDR3: CASSPAAGDYEQYF
J: TRBJ2-7; V: TRBV10-2; CDR3: CASKPGQGLGEQYF
J: TRBJ1-2; V: TRBV6-5; CDR3: CASRSQGLIGYTF
J: TRBJ2-2; V: TRBV18; CDR3: CASSLQQGANTGELFF
J: TRBJ1-5; V: TRBV30; CDR3: CAWSEGAIRNQPQHF
J: TRBJ2-5; V: TRBV5-1; CDR3: CASSLEAGGSGETQYF
J: TRBJ1-1; V: TRBV18; CDR3: CASSEGANTEAFF
J: TRBJ1-2; V: TRBV3-1/TRBV3-2; CDR3: CASSQAWGEGYTF
J: TRBJ1-2; V: TRBV7-2; CDR3: CASSSSWQASGYTF
J: TRBJ2-7; V: TRBV27; CDR3: CASSLKSGSLNWAEQYF
J: TRBJ2-3; V: TRBV6-5; CDR3: CASSRDLTSTDTQYF
J: TRBJ2-2; V: TRBV5-1; CDR3: CASSSRLALTGELFF
J: TRBJ2-6; V: TRBV7-6; CDR3: CASSRGRGTGSSGANVLTF
J: TRBJ1-3; V: TRBV4-2; CDR3: CASSLTGGAGGNTIYF
J: TRBJ1-3; V: TRBV6-6; CDR3: CASSYTRNTIYF
J: TRBJ2-2; V: TRBV9; CDR3: CASSLRQKPNTGELFF
J: TRBJ1-5; V: TRBV27; CDR3: CASSLLASNQPQHF
J: TRBJ1-1; V: TRBV19; CDR3: CASSSGQGNTEAFF
J: TRBJ2-1; V: TRBV5-4; CDR3: CASSLSGSTYNEQFF
J: TRBJ1-6; V: TRBV5-1; CDR3: CASSPGLSSYNSPLHF